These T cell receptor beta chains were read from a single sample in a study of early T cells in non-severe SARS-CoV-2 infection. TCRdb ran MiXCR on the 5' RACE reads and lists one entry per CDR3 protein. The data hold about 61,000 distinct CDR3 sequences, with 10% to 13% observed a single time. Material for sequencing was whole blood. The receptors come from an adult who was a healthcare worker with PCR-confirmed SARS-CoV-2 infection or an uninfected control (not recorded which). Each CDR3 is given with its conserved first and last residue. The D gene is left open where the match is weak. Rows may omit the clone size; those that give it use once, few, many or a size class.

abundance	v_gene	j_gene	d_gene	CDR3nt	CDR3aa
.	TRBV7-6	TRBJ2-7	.	TGTGCCAGCAGCTTAGGGGCGGGAAGGCTACCTAAGCAGTACTTC	CASSLGAGRLPKQYF
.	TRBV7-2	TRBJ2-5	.	TGTGCCAGCAGCTTACCATTAACCGAGGTAGTGACCCAGTACTTC	CASSLPLTEVVTQYF
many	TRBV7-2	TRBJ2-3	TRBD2	TGTGCCAGCAGAAATAGCGGGGGGAAAGATACGCAGTATTTT	CASRNSGGKDTQYF
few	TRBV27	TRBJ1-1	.	TGTGCCAGCAGTTTTTTAGGGGGTCCCACTGAAGCTTTCTTT	CASSFLGGPTEAFF
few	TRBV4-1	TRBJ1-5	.	TGCGCCAGCAGCCAAGAACCGCCGATAGGATCGATCACGGGAAGCAGTCAGCCCCAGCATTTT	CASSQEPPIGSITGSSQPQHF
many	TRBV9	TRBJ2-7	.	TGTGCCAGCAGCGTAGGAGTTGGTGGGTACGAGCAGTACTTC	CASSVGVGGYEQYF
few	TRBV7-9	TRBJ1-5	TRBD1	TGTGCCAGCAGCCAGGGGGGGAATCAGCCCCAGCATTTT	CASSQGGNQPQHF
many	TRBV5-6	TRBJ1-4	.	TGTGCCAGCAGCTTCCCCTCGTCGGGTGGGGGTGAAAAACTGTTTTTT	CASSFPSSGGGEKLFF
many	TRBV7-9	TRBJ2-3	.	TGTGCCAGCACCCTAGGACTTACTAACACAGATACGCAGTATTTT	CASTLGLTNTDTQYF
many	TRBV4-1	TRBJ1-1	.	TGCGCCAGCAGCCTCGCCGACGGGGTGCGGGTCCGGGGGGCTGAAGCTTTCTTT	CASSLADGVRVRGAEAFF
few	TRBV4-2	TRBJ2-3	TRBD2	TGTGCCAGCAGCCGAGTTAGCGGGAAGAGCACAGATACGCAGTATTTT	CASSRVSGKSTDTQYF
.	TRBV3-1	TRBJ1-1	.	TGTGCCAGCAGCCAGAGGAACAGCGAAGCTTTCTTT	CASSQRNSEAFF
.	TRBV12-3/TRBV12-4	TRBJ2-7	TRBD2	TGTGCCAGCAGTTTGGGACTAGCGGGTGGCTCCTACGAGCAGTACTTC	CASSLGLAGGSYEQYF
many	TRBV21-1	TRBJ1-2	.	TGTGCCAGCAGCACCCAGAGGATTAGACAGGTGCCTAACTATGGCTACACCTTC	CASSTQRIRQVPNYGYTF
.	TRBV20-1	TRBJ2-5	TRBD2	TGCAGTGCTCCGGGACTAGCGGAGACCCAGTACTTC	CSAPGLAETQYF
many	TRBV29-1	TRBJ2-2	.	TGCAGCGTTGAATCCCAGGCCCACACCGGGGAGCTGTTTTTT	CSVESQAHTGELFF
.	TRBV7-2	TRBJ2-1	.	TGTGCCAGCAGCTATTCTCGGCTCTACAATGAGCAGTTCTTC	CASSYSRLYNEQFF
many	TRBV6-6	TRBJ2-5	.	TGTGCCAGCAGTAGGCCTGACGTAAGGGGAAAGACCCAGTACTTC	CASSRPDVRGKTQYF
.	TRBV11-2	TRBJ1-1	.	TGTGCCAGCAGCTTAGGTGGCGACACTGAAGCTTTCTTT	CASSLGGDTEAFF
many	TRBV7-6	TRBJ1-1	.	TGTGCCAGCAGCTTAACGACAGGATCGAACACTGAAGCTTTCTTT	CASSLTTGSNTEAFF
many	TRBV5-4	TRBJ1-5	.	TGTGCCAGCAGCTTGGGTCGGACACCCCTTAGCAATCAGCCCCAGCATTTT	CASSLGRTPLSNQPQHF
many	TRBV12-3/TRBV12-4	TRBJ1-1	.	TGTGCCAGCAGTTTCCTTAGACGGGGGAACACTGAAGCTTTCTTT	CASSFLRRGNTEAFF
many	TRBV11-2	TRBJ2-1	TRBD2	TGTGCCAGCAGCTTAGTCACGACCTACCCTAGCGGGGGGGCGCATGAGCAGTTCTTC	CASSLVTTYPSGGAHEQFF
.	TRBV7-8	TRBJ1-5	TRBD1	TGTGCCAGCAGCTTAGCTGACGTCCCAGGGGGCTATAGCAATCAGCCCCAGCATTTT	CASSLADVPGGYSNQPQHF
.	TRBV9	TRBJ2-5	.	TGTGCCAGCAGCGTAGGAACAGCACAAGAGACCCAGTACTTC	CASSVGTAQETQYF
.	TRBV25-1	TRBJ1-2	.	TGTGCCAGCAGTGAGGGAGGCCCCTATGGCTACACCTTC	CASSEGGPYGYTF
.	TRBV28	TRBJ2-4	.	TGTGCCAGCAGACCTCCGGGACGCGACATTCAGTACTTC	CASRPPGRDIQYF
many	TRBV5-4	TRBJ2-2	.	TGTGCCACCGCGAACACCGGGGAGCTGTTTTTT	CATANTGELFF
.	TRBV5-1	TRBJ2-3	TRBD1	TGCGCCAGCAGCTTGGAACAGGGGGCAGCAGATACGCAGTATTTT	CASSLEQGAADTQYF
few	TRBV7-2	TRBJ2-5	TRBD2	TGTGCCAGCAGCCTGGCGGGCGGGGGACAAGAGACCCAGTACTTC	CASSLAGGGQETQYF
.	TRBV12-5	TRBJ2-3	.	TGTGCTAGTGGCCCCGGTCGGGGGGCTCTAAAGAGCACAGATACGCAGTATTTT	CASGPGRGALKSTDTQYF
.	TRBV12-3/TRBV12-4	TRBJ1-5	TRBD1	TGTGCCAGCAGTCTGACAGGGGGAGATCAGCCCCAGCATTTT	CASSLTGGDQPQHF
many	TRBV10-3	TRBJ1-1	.	TGTGCCATCAGTGAGTCGGAGGCGTTGAACACTGAAGCTTTCTTT	CAISESEALNTEAFF
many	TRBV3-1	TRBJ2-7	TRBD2	TGTGCCAGCAGCCAAGGTCTAGCGGGGGCGAGCTCCTACGAGCAGTACTTC	CASSQGLAGASSYEQYF
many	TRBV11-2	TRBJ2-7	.	TGTGCCAGCAGCTTAGCTTACGAGCAGTACTTC	CASSLAYEQYF
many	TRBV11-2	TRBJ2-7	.	TGTGCCAGCAGCTTAGTCCCCCGTGGGCAGGGTTCCTACGAGCAGTACTTC	CASSLVPRGQGSYEQYF
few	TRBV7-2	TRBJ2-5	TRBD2	TGTGCCAGCAGCTCCTCCGGGACTAGTAGGGTCGAGACCCAGTACTTC	CASSSSGTSRVETQYF
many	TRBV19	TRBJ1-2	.	TGTGCCAGTAGTTCCCTGACGCGAGAGCTCTATGGCTACACCTTC	CASSSLTRELYGYTF
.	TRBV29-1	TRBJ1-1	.	TGCAGCGTCTCTACAGGGAACACTGAAGCTTTCTTT	CSVSTGNTEAFF
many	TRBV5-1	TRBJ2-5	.	TGCGCCAGCAGCTTGGGGCTAGATAAGAGACCCCAGTACTTC	CASSLGLDKRPQYF
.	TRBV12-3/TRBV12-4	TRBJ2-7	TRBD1	TGTGCCAGCAGTTTAAGGGGGGGACAGGGCCACGAGCAGTACTTC	CASSLRGGQGHEQYF
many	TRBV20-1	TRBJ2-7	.	TGCAGTGCAAACCCCGACATTGGAATCTACGAGCAGTACTTC	CSANPDIGIYEQYF
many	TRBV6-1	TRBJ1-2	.	TGTGCCAGCAGTCGGGCAGAGTACACGGATCGGGCCTTC	CASSRAEYTDRAF
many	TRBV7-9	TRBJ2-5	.	TGTGCCAGCAGCTTACCGCTGTCCGCCCAAGAGACCCAGTACTTC	CASSLPLSAQETQYF
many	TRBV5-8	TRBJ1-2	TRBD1	TGTGCCAGCAGCTCCGGACAGGGCGGGGGCTATGGCTACACCTTC	CASSSGQGGGYGYTF
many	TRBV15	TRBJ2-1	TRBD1	TGTGCCACCAGCAGGGACAGGGGGCGTGAGCAGTTCTTC	CATSRDRGREQFF
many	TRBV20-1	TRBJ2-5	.	TGCAGTGCTAGAGATCTTCGGACTCCGCAAGAGACCCAGTACTTC	CSARDLRTPQETQYF
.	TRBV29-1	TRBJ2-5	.	TGCAGCGCCGCCGAAGAGACCCAGTACTTC	CSAAEETQYF
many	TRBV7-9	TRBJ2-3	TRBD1	TGTGCCAGCAGCTTAGGGACAGGGCTTTTT	CASSLGTGLF
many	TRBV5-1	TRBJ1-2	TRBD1	TGCGCCAGCAGCCCGGGGGACAGAGAAAGGTTCGGCTACACCTTC	CASSPGDRERFGYTF
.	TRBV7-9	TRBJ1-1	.	TGTGCCAGCAGCAACAATACAGAACAGGGTAAGAACACTGAAGCTTTCTTT	CASSNNTEQGKNTEAFF
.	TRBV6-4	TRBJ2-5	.	TGTGCCAGCAGCCCCCGTGAGGGTCTAAAGACCCAGTACTTC	CASSPREGLKTQYF
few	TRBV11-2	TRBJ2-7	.	TGTGCCAGCAGCTTACGGGGCTTCACCTACGAGCAGTACTTC	CASSLRGFTYEQYF
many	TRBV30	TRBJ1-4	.	TGTGCCTGGAGGCGCGGGCCGGGGCGCTTT	CAWRRGPGRF
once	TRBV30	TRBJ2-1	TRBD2	TGTGCCTGGAGTAAAAAGTTCGGTCGACTAGCGGGGGCCAATGAGCAGTTCTTC	CAWSKKFGRLAGANEQFF